A selection of T cell receptor beta chains follows, all from one sample in a study of CD8+CD57+ T cells in acquired aplastic anemia. A single record per CDR3 protein comes from TCRdb applying MiXCR to the reads. Among approximately 130,000 distinct CDR3 sequences listed, 40% to 45% were seen once. The sample comprised sorted CD4+, CD8+, or CD8+CD57+ T cells (not recorded which) from PBMCs. The receptors were gathered from a human donor in good health, serving as a control. Each CDR3 is given with its conserved first and last residue. Each record gives: CDR3 DNA, CDR3 protein, V gene, D gene, clone size, J gene. D genes are given only for firm matches. Some rows mark clone size as missing; the rest say once, few, many or name a class of expanded clone.

TGTGCCAGCAGTAAAAACAGAGAAGCTTTCTTT | CASSKNREAFF | TRBV12-3/TRBV12-4 | . | many | TRBJ1-1
TGTGCCAGCAGGGGCTCGGGTGGCTACACCTTC | CASRGSGGYTF | TRBV2 | . | few | TRBJ1-2
TGTGCCACCAGCAGGCCGGGACCCACTTGGGGAGGCTACACCTTC | CATSRPGPTWGGYTF | TRBV15 | . | many | TRBJ1-2
TGTGCCAGCGTAAGGAGCATCTCTGGAAACACCATATATTTT | CASVRSISGNTIYF | TRBV7-9 | . | many | TRBJ1-3
TGTGCCATCAGTGAACAGGGATTGGGGACTGAAGCTTTCTTT | CAISEQGLGTEAFF | TRBV10-3 | . | . | TRBJ1-1
TGTGCCAGCAGCTTAACACGGCCCCAGGGGGAAGAGACCCAGTACTTC | CASSLTRPQGEETQYF | TRBV7-6 | TRBD1 | many | TRBJ2-5
TGTGCCACCAGCAGAGATGCCGAAATTCAGGACGAGCAGTACTTC | CATSRDAEIQDEQYF | TRBV15 | . | . | TRBJ2-7
TGTGCCAGCAGCCCCGGACAGGGGACGAACCAGCCCCAGCATTTT | CASSPGQGTNQPQHF | TRBV7-9 | TRBD1 | many | TRBJ1-5
TGTGCCAGCAGTGAAGATCGTGACAGGAGCGCAGATACGCAGTATTTT | CASSEDRDRSADTQYF | TRBV6-1 | . | . | TRBJ2-3
TGTGCCAGCAGCCACCTCCAGGGGGGGTACAATGAGCAGTTCTTC | CASSHLQGGYNEQFF | TRBV7-2 | . | once | TRBJ2-1
TGTGCCAGTAGTATCAGCAGGGATCGTGAAAAACCGTTTTTT | CASSISRDREKPFF | TRBV19 | . | . | TRBJ1-4
TGTGCCACCAGTGCGAGAAATGAGCAGTTCTTC | CATSARNEQFF | TRBV24-1 | . | . | TRBJ2-1
TGCAGTGCACGCTCCGGGGCCAGCACTGAAGCTTTCTTT | CSARSGASTEAFF | TRBV20-1 | . | many | TRBJ1-1